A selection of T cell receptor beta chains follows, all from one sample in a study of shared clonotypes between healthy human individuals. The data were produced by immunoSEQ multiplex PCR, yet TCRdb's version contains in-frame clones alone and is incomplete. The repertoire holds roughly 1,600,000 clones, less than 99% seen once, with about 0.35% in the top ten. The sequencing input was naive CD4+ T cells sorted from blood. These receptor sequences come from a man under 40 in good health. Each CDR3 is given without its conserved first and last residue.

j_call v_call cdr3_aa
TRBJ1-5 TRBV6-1 ASSVIRDSGSNQPQH
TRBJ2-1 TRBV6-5 ASSAQGAEYNEQF
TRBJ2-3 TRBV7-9 ASSTTSGPRTDTQY
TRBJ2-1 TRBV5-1 ASSLAGVSYNEQF
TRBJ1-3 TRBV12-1 ASSSGRGEGSGNTIY
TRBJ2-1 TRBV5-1 ASSLARGGEQF
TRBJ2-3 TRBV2 ASNGAGRADTQY
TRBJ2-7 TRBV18 ASSPRMGDIPGDYEQY
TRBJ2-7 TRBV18 ASSLSWRGGSSYEQY
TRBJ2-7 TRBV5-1 ASSQTGQYEQY
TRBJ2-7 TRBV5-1 ASNRDSYEQY
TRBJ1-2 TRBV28 ASSASEQGYGYT
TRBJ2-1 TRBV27 ASSLLSSGRYNEQF
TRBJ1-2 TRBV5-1 ASSLAGEWGYT
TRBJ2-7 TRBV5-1 ASSDPGQGLY
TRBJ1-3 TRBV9 ASSRELVWGEKGNTIY
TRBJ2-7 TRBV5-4 ASSLPGRQGTSGSSYEQY
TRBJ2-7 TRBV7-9 ASSFIRGEQY
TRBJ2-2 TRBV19 ASSIGLYTGELF
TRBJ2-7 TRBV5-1 ASSQGQYEQY
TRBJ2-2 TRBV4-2 ASSQDPNGQGRTGELF
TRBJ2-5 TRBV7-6 ASSLPRASLETQY
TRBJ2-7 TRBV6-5 ASRTEGAYEQY
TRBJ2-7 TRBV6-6 ASSYPGGGYEQY
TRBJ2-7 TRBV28 ASSYGVVNSYEQY
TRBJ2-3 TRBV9 ASSVVGSDTQY
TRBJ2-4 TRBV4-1 ASSHPPPGLPNIQY
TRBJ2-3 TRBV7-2 ASSPRGRRASTDTQY
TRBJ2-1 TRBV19 ASTPSSITYNEQF
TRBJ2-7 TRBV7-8 ASSLVQGGEQY
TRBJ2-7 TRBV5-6 ASSFRNRYEQY
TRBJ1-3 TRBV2 ASSEATYSSGNTIY
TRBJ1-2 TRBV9 ASSVVDRGGDGYT
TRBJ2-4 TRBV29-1 SVRGLAGLAKNIQY
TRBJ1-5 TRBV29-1 SGATGRDQPQH
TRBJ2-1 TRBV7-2 ASSGAGTGSNEQF
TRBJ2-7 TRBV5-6 ASSAWPLPGEQY
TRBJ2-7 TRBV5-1 ASSLDHYGYEQY
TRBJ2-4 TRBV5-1 ASSPPAGRDIQY
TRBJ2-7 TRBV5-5 ASSPRPRDRTYEQY
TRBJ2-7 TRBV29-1 SVKGLAGASEQY
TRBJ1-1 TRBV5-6 ASSLTGRETEAF
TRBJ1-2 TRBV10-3 AITEGADPYGYT
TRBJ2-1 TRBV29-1 SVGTFGSGSYNEQF
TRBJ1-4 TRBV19 ASSMATGRIEKLF
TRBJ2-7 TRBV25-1 ASSLGQIYEQY
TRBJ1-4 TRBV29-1 SVWPGDRGEKLF
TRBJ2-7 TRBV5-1 ASSLALAGYDEQY
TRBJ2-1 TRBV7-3 ASSLVAGVAYNEQF
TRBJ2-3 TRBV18 ASSPVTGSITTDTQY
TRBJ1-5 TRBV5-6 ASSSLKGTGDNQPQH
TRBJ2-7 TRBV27 ASSLGTGQIYEQY
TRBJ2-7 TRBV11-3 ASSPSAEAYEQY
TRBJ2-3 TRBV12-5 ASGLTSGRVSTDTQY
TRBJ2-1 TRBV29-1 SVGNNEQF
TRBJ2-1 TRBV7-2 ASSRTSGWVEQF
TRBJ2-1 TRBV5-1 ASSTTGANEQF
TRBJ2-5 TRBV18 ASSPLSGPQETQY
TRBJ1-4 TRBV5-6 ASSFRGNEKLF
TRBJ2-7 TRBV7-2 ASSQGFWGTYEQY